A single sample is the source of the 7 T cell receptor beta chains below, sequenced in a study of cytomegalovirus exposure and HLA in healthy donors. TCRdb's table, derived via immunoSEQ multiplex PCR, lists solely in-frame clones and lacks some. Of about 130,000 clones in the sample, 85% to 90% were seen once. The sequencing sample was made of PBMCs. All receptors derive from a woman younger than 30 in good health and CMV-seronegative.

This clone was observed once. V is TRBV18 and J is TRBJ2-7; 7 nucleotides align to TRBD1. CDR1 KGHSH and CDR2 LQKENI come from the germline V gene. The V and J ends lost 5 bases and 3 bases, in that order; junction bases with no gene match: 13. The CDR3 runs 16 residues. The CDR3 here is CASSARQGGLGYEQYF. The CDR3 DNA reads as TGTGCCAGCTCAGCTCGACAGGGTGGCCTTGGCTACGAGCAGTACTTC.

The J gene is TRBJ2-5, the V gene TRBV11-1; 7 bases line up with TRBD1. V trimming: 5 bases; J trimming: 5 bases; junction bases outside the gene matches: 5. The CDR3 contains 13 residues. Germline values: CDR1 SGHAT, CDR2 FQDESV (reference sequence). Here the CDR3 reads CASSNRGEETQYF. CDR3 nucleotide sequence: TGTGCCAGCAGCAACAGGGGAGAGGAGACCCAGTACTTC.

The CDR3 is CASSLSPSGGAINEQFF. The CDR3 DNA follows: TGTGCCAGCAGCTTATCCCCTAGCGGGGGGGCTATCAATGAGCAGTTCTTC. This sequence joins TRBV7-3 and TRBJ2-1; 12 nucleotides match TRBD2. The germline gives CDR1 SGHTA, CDR2 FQGTGA. V trimming: 2 bases; J trimming: 6 bases; junction bases outside the gene matches: 8. This CDR3 is 17 amino acids long.

The rearrangement joins TRBV5-1 to TRBJ1-1; TRBD1 matches 7 bases. Germline V lookup: CDR1 SGHRS, CDR2 YFSETQ. There are 12 residues in the CDR3. V lost 4 bases and J lost 7; bases outside the gene matches: 4. The CDR3, as DNA: TGCGCCAGCAGCACAGGACAGGATGAAGCTTTCTTT. Its protein is CASSTGQDEAFF.

The chain has TRBV14 and TRBJ1-1; D gene uncertain. The CDR3 sequence is 17 residues long. V was trimmed by 1 base and J by 0 bases, leaving 15 bases between them. Germline V gives CDR1 SGHDN, CDR2 FVKESK. The DNA of the CDR3 is TGTGCCAGCAGCCAAGGGTTTGGCGGGGTGGTGAACACTGAAGCTTTCTTT. Translating it yields CASSQGFGGVVNTEAFF.

In its sample, this clone was seen a few times. This rearrangement joins TRBV6-1 to TRBJ1-1, with 8 positions matching TRBD1. Germline assignment: CDR1 MNHNS and CDR2 SASEGT. The CDR3 length is 13 residues. Trimming at V came to 8 bases and at J to 10 bases, leaving 12 bases not matched to a gene. The chain's CDR3 is CASPGQALPGAFF. The DNA of the CDR3 is TGTGCCAGCCCGGGACAGGCTCTACCGGGAGCTTTCTTT.

The chain links TRBV29-1 to TRBJ1-2; TRBD1 might be the D (6 bases). The germline V and J ends were trimmed by 7 bases and 4 bases, with 16 bases remaining between them. Germline values: CDR1 SQVTM, CDR2 ANQGSEA. The CDR3 is 13 amino acids. CDR3 bases: TGCAGCGCCCGGACAGATTACCTCTATGGCTACACCTTC. Translation: CSARTDYLYGYTF.